This entry lists 12 T cell receptor beta chains sequenced from one sample in a study of regulatory T cells in long-lasting Graves disease. For TCR beta, libraries came from iRepertoire HTBI primers and Arm-PCR of CDR3 regions. TCRdb re-called the multiplex PCR reads through MiXCR, storing one row per CDR3 protein. The sample records around 470,000 distinct CDR3 sequences, less than 15% being singletons. Time point reported: newly diagnosed GD, antithyroid drugs for less than 3 months. PBMC-derived RNA was used for the TCR library. This sample also belongs to another study, concerning T cells in Graves' hyperthyroidism and ophthalmopathy.

The specimen comprised peripheral blood mononuclear cells (PBMCs), sampled at new diagnosis, from a patient treated with antithyroid drugs. The receptors originated from a woman between 50 and 59 years old with Graves disease.

This clonotype was counted between two and nine times. V and J are TRBV10-3 and TRBJ2-7; the match to TRBD1 covers 10 bases. With V trimmed by 6 bases and J by 2 bases, 1 base remained unmatched. The CDR3 spans 13 residues. Germline V gene data show CDR1 as ENHRY and CDR2 as SYGVKD. The CDR3 bases are TGTGCCATCAGCGGACAGGGGGCCTACGAGCAGTACTTC. Translating gives CAISGQGAYEQYF.

This clonotype was seen ten or more times. The gene calls are TRBV18 and TRBJ1-3; D is undetermined. CDR1 and CDR2 from the germline V gene are KGHSH and LQKENI. The CDR3 extends over 13 amino acids. V dropped 1 base and J dropped 6 bases, with 7 bases sitting between them. The CDR3 DNA sequence: TGTGCCAGCTCACCACAGGGAGAAAACACCATATATTTT. It is translated as CASSPQGENTIYF.

This clonotype was seen a handful of times. This chain links TRBV6-1 with TRBJ1-5; 7 nucleotides agree with TRBD1. The CDR3 runs to 16 residues. From germline, CDR1 is MNHNS and CDR2 SASEGT. V lost 6 bases to trimming and J lost 0 bases; unmatched junction nucleotides: 8. DNA of the CDR3: TGTGCCAGCAGCCTGGGACAGTTCTATAGCAATCAGCCCCAGCATTTT. Its translation: CASSLGQFYSNQPQHF.

This clonotype appeared many times. This rearrangement joins TRBV6-1 to TRBJ1-3; D may be TRBD1 (5 bases). The CDR3 has 15 amino acids. Germline V gene data show CDR1 as MNHNS and CDR2 as SASEGT. V lost 3 bases, J lost 2 bases, and 11 bases lay in between. Written as DNA, the CDR3 is TGTGCCAGCAGTGACCCGGGGACCCCTGGAAACACCATATATTTT. It translates to CASSDPGTPGNTIYF.

This clonotype occurred many times. CDR3 nucleotides: TGTGCCAGCAGTGCGACGCCTAGCACAGATACGCAGTATTTT. Its translation is CASSATPSTDTQYF. J is TRBJ2-3 and V is TRBV28; no definite D call. CDR3 length: 14 amino acids. V was clipped by 5 bases and J by 0 bases, with 9 bases between them. Germline V CDR1 and CDR2: MDHEN, SYDVKM.

This clonotype appeared many times. One end of the junction varies from germline; a read error may be responsible. The chain has TRBV7-8 and TRBJ2-7, with D possibly matching TRBD2 (5 bases). CDR1 and CDR2 (germline): SGHVS, FQNEAQ. The CDR3 consists of 12 residues. The CDR3 coding sequence is TGTGCCAGCAGCTTCGGACCCACCAAAGCGGTCTTC. Residues: CASSFGPTKAVF. Looking up the rest from reference TRBV7-8 and TRBJ2-7 gives the full variable domain: GAGVSQSPRYKVAKRGQDVALRCDPISGHVSLFWYQQALGQGPEFLTYFQNEAQLDKSGLPSDRFFAERPEGSVSTLKIQRTQQEDSAVYLCASSFGPTKAVFGPGTRLTVT.

This clonotype has a handful of counts. The V and J genes are TRBV19 and TRBJ2-3; 9 nucleotides line up with TRBD1. Germline lookup yields CDR1 LNHDA and CDR2 SQIVND (reference sequence). With V trimmed by 6 bases and J by 3 bases, 7 bases remained unmatched. The CDR3 is 15 amino acids. The CDR3 is CASSTGTGSTDTQYF. The CDR3 nucleotides are TGTGCCAGTAGCACCGGGACAGGGTCGACAGATACGCAGTATTTT.

This clonotype was recorded many times. The chain carries TRBV12-3 or TRBV12-4 and TRBJ2-5; 8 bases fit TRBD2. CDR3 length: 13 amino acids. Trimming took 5 bases from V and 5 from J; bases not matched to a gene: 4. This CDR3 reads CASSPGGVETQYF. The CDR3 region has the DNA TGTGCCAGCAGTCCGGGGGGGGTGGAGACCCAGTACTTC.

This clonotype was seen a handful of times. V usage is TRBV20-1 and J usage is TRBJ2-1; D may match TRBD1 or TRBD2 (5 bases each). The CDR3 consists of 16 residues. Per germline, CDR1 DFQATT and CDR2 SNEGSKA (reference sequence). Trimming shortened V by 0 bases and J by 0 bases, and 12 bases separated the two germline ends. The CDR3 DNA reads TGCAGTGCTAGAGAACCGGTTGGGGGCTCCTACAATGAGCAGTTCTTC. Amino acid sequence: CSAREPVGGSYNEQFF.

The chain couples TRBV7-2 to TRBJ2-1; TRBD2 aligns across 7 bases. Germline CDR1 reads SGHTA; CDR2 reads FQGNSA. Unmatched junction bases numbered 3, after V lost 1 base and J lost 3 bases. This CDR3 has 15 amino acids. The CDR3 sequence is CASSLDLADYNEQFF. DNA for the CDR3: TGTGCCAGCAGCTTAGACCTAGCGGACTACAATGAGCAGTTCTTC.

This clonotype showed up many times. The chain recombines TRBV28 with TRBJ2-5, with D perhaps assigned TRBD1 or TRBD2 (6 bases each). This CDR3 spans 13 amino acids. Germline V gives CDR1 MDHEN, CDR2 SYDVKM. V gave up 8 bases and J gave up 5 bases, with 15 bases separating them. CDR3 residues: CASQEGGVETQYF. The CDR3 DNA sequence: TGTGCCAGCCAGGAGGGGGGCGTGGAGACCCAGTACTTC.

This clonotype was counted at least ten times. This chain uses TRBV27 with TRBJ2-1; a weak D match, TRBD2 (6 bases). Germline lookup yields CDR1 MNHEY and CDR2 SMNVEV (reference sequence). V shed 0 bases and J shed 3 bases, with 9 bases lying between them. The CDR3 has 15 amino acids. As DNA, the CDR3 is TGTGCCAGCAGTTTATCTAGCGGCAACTACAATGAGCAGTTCTTC. This gives the protein CASSLSSGNYNEQFF.